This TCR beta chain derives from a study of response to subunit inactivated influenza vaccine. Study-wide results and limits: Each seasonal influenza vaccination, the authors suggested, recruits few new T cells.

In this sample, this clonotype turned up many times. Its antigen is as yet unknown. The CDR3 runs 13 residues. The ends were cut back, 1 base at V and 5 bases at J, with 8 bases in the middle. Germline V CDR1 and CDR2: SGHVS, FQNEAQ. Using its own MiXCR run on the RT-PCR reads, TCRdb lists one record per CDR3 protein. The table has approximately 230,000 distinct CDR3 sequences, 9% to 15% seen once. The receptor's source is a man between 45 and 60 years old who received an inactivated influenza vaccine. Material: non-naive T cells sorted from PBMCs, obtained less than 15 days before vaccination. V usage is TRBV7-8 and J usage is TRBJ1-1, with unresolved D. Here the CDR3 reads CASSLEMGTEAFF. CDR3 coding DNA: TGTGCCAGCAGCTTAGAGATGGGGACTGAAGCTTTCTTT.